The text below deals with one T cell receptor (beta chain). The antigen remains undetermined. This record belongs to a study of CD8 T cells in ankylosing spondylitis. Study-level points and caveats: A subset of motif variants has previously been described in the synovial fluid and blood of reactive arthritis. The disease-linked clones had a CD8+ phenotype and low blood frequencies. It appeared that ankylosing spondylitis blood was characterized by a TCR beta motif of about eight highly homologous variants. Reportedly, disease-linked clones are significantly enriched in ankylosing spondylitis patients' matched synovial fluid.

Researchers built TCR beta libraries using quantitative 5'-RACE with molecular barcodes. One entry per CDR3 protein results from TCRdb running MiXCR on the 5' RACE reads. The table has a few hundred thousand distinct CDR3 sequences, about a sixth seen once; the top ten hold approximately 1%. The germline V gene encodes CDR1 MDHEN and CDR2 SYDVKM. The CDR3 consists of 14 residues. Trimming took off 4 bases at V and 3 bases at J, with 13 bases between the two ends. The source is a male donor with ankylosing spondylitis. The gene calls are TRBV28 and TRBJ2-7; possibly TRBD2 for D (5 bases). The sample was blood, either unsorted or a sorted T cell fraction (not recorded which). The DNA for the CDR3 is TGTGCCAGCAGTTCCCCGGCGGGCCACTACGAGCAGTACTTC. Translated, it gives CASSSPAGHYEQYF.